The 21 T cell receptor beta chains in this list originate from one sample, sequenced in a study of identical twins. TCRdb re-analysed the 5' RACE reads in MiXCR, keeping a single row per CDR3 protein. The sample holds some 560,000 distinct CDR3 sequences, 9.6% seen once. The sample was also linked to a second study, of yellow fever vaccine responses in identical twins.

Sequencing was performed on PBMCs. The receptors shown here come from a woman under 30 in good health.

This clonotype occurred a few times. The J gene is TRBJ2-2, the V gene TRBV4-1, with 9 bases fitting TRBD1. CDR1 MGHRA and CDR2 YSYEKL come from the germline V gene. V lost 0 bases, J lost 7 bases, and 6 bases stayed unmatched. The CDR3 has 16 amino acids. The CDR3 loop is CASSQDNRGRGGELFF. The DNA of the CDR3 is TGCGCCAGCAGCCAAGATAACAGGGGGCGAGGCGGGGAGCTGTTTTTT.

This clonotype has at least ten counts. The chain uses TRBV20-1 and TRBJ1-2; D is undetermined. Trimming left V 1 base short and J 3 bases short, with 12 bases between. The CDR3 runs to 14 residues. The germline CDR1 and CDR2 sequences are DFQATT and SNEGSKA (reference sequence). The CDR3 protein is CSARGQTYYYGYTF. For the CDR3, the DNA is TGCAGTGCTAGAGGGCAGACTTATTACTATGGCTACACCTTC.

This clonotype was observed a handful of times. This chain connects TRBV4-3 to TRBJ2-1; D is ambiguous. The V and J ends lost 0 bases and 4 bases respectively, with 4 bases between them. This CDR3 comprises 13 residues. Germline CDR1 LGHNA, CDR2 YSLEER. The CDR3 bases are TGCGCCAGCAGCCAAGATGTTTACAATGAGCAGTTCTTC. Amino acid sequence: CASSQDVYNEQFF.

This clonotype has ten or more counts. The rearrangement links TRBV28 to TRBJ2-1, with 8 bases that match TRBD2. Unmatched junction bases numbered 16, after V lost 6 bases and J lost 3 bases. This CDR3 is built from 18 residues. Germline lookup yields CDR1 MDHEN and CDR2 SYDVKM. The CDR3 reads CASRRGQGGGRIYNEQFF. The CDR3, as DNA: TGTGCCAGCAGGAGAGGTCAGGGCGGGGGGCGAATCTACAATGAGCAGTTCTTC.

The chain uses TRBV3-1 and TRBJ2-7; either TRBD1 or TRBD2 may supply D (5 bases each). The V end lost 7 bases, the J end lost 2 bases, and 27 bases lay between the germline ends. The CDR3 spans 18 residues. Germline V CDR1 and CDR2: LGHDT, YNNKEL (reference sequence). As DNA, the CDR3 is TGTGCCAGCACCCCGGGGCAAGGAACGACCCGGTGGGCCTACGAGCAGTACTTC. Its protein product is CASTPGQGTTRWAYEQYF.

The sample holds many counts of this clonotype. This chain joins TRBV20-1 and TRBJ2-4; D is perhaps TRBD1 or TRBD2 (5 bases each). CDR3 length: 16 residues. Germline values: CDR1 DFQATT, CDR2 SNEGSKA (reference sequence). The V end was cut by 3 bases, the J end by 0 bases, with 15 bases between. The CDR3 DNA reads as TGCAGTGCTAGCGAGGGTGGGGCTTTAGCCAAAAACATTCAGTACTTC. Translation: CSASEGGALAKNIQYF.

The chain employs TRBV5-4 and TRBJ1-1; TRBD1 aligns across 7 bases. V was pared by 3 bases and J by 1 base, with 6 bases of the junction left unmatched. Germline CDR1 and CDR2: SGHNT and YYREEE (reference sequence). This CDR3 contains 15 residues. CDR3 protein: CASSSTTGANTEAFF. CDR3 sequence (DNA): TGTGCCAGCAGCTCCACCACAGGGGCGAACACTGAAGCTTTCTTT.

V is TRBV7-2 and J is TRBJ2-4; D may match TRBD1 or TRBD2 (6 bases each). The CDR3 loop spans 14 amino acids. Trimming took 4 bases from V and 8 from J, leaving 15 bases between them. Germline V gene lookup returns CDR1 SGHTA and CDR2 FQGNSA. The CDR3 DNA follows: TGTGCCAGCAGCTCGATAGTCGGGGGCCACATTCAGTACTTC. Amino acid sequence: CASSSIVGGHIQYF.

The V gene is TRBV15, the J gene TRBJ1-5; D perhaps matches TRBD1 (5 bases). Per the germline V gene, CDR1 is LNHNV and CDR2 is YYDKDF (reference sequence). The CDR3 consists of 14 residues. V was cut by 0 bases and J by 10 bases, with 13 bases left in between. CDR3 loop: CATSREWQGGPQHF. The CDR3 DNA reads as TGTGCCACCAGCAGAGAATGGCAGGGTGGACCCCAGCATTTT.

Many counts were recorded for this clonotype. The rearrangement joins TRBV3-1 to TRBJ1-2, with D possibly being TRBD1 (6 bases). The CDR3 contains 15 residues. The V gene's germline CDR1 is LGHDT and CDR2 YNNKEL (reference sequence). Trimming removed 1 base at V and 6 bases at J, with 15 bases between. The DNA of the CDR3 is TGTGCCAGCAGCCAAGTTAGGGGACAAGCCGATGGCTACACCTTC. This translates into CASSQVRGQADGYTF.

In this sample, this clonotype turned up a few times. The CDR3 loop is CASLGGTEAFF. In DNA, the CDR3 is TGTGCCAGCTTAGGGGGAACTGAAGCTTTCTTT. The chain uses TRBV12-3 or TRBV12-4 and TRBJ1-1, with D possibly being TRBD1 (6 bases). This CDR3 spans 11 amino acids. V lost 8 bases and J 5 bases, leaving 9 bases between the germline ends.

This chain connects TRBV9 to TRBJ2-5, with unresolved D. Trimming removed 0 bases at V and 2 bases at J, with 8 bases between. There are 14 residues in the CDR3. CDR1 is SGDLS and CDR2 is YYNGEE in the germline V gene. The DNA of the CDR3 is TGTGCCAGCAGCGTAGGGATCGGGCAAGAGACCCAGTACTTC. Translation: CASSVGIGQETQYF.

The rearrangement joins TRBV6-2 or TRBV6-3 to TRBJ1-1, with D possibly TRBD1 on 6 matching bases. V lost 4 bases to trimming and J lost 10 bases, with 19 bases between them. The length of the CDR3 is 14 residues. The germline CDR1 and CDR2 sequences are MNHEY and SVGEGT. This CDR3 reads CASSFLQGTQGAFF. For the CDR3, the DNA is TGTGCCAGCAGTTTCTTACAGGGCACTCAAGGAGCTTTCTTT.

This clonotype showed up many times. The CDR3 DNA follows: TGTGCCAGCAGCCAGATAAGGATTTACGGTGGTGAGCAGTTCTTC. It yields the protein CASSQIRIYGGEQFF. The chain joins TRBV28 to TRBJ2-1; D not resolved. The CDR3 is made up of 15 amino acids. From germline, CDR1 is MDHEN and CDR2 SYDVKM. The V gene lost 6 bases and the J gene lost 9 bases, with 21 bases spanning the gap.

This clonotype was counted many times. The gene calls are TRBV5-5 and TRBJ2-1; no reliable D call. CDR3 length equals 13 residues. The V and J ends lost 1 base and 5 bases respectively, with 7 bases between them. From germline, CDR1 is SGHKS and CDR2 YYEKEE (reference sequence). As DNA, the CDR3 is TGTGCCAGCAGCTTGAACCCCCACAATGAGCAGTTCTTC. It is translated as CASSLNPHNEQFF.

In DNA, the CDR3 is TGCGCCAGCAGCTTGACACCAGGGGGACAGGGTACCTACAATGAGCAGTTCTTC. Its protein product is CASSLTPGGQGTYNEQFF. This chain connects TRBV5-1 to TRBJ2-1; TRBD1 aligns across 9 bases. The CDR3 spans 18 residues. The J segment lost 2 bases and the V segment lost 1 base, leaving 10 bases of the junction unmatched. Germline assignment: CDR1 SGHRS and CDR2 YFSETQ.

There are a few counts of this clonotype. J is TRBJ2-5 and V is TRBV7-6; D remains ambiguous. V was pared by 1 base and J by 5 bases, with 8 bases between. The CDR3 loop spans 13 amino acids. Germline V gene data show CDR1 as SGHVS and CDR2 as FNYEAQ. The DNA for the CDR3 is TGTGCCAGCAGCTTAGTTGTGTGGGAGACCCAGTACTTC. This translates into CASSLVVWETQYF.

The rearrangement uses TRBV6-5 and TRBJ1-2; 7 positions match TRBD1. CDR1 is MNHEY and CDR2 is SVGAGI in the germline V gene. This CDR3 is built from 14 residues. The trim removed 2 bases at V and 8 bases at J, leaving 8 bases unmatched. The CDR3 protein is CASSYEPTGYGYTF. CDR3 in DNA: TGTGCCAGCAGTTACGAACCGACAGGGTACGGCTACACCTTC.

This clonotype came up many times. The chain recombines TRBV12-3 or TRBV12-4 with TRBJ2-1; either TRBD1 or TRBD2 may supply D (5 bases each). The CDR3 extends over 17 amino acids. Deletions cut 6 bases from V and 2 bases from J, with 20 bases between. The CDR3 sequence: CASSRIGHGKTYNEQFF. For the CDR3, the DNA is TGTGCCAGCAGCCGAATCGGACACGGGAAAACCTACAATGAGCAGTTCTTC.

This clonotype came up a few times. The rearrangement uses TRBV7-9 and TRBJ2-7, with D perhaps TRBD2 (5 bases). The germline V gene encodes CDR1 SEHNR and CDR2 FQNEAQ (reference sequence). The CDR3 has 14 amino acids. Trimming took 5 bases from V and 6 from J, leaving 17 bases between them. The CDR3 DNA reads TGTGCCAGCAGCCACCGGGATCCTCCGGGCGAGCAGTACTTC. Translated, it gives CASSHRDPPGEQYF.

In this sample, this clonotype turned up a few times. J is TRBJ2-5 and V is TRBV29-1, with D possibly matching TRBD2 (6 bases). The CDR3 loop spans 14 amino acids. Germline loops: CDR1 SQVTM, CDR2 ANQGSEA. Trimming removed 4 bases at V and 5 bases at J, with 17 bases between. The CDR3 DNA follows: TGCAGCGTTGTCCTGGTCTCCCGGGGGGAGACCCAGTACTTC. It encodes CSVVLVSRGETQYF.